Described below is a single T cell receptor beta chain sequence and its context. CDR3 length: 14 residues. CDR1 and CDR2 (germline): MNHEY, SVGAGI. Unmatched junction bases numbered 8, after V lost 5 bases and J lost 7 bases. These data come from a study of blood T cell repertoires in COVID-19. Study at large: Italy, Spain and the United States were the sources of the convalescent and acute COVID-19 samples. PBMCs, B-cell-depleted T cells, or T cells were the source of the cDNA or gDNA that made up the material.

Source study methods: Scientists estimated how many nucleated cells there were by amplifying reference gene primers. TCRdb keeps only in-frame clones here, not all; method: immunoSEQ multiplex PCR. V, J and clone size derive from that table, while D and trimming were established from the DNA sequence. The table shows roughly 300,000 clones, with roughly 85% occurring only once. Participants reported their clinical history, and cohort assignment relied on those reports. Sequenced sample: PBMCs or T cells enriched from blood (not recorded which). The sequence derives from a woman between 50 and 59 years old who had recovered from COVID-19. V usage is TRBV6-5 and J usage is TRBJ1-1; TRBD1 matches 9 bases. CDR3 coding DNA: TGTGCCAGCAGTATTCACAGGGGGCAAAATGAAGCTTTCTTT. Its protein product is CASSIHRGQNEAFF.